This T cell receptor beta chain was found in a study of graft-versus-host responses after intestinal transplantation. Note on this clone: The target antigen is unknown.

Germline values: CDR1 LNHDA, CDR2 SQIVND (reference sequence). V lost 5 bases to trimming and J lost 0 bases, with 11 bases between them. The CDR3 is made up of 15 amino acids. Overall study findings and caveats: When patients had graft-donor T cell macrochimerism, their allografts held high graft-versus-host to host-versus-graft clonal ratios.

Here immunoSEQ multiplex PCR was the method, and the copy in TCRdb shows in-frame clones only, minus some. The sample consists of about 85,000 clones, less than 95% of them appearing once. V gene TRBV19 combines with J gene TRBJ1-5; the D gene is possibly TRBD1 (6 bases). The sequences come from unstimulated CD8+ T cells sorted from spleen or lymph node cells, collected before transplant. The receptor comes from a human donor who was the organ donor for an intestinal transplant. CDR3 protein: CASSGSGHSNQPQHF. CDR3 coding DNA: TGTGCCAGTAGTGGATCGGGACATAGCAATCAGCCCCAGCATTTT.